These 3 T cell receptor beta chains share one sample of origin, sequenced in a study of T cell responses to AZD1222 COVID-19 vaccine (dated by TCRdb to 2020 to 2022). The sample's time point, from its label and the paper: baseline before first vaccination. The receptor library was made with the immunoSEQ multiplex PCR assay. TCRdb took over this immuneACCESS table, retaining in-frame rearrangements with V and J assigned. Such tables are incomplete; in checked studies, under half of the missing clones stem from an unresolved V gene, and the remainder is unexplained. This sample is represented by about 84,000 clones; roughly nine tenths of them were singletons. In total, the top ten clones hold about 1.6% of the sample. This specimen consisted of peripheral blood, obtained on day 0 of AZD1222 vaccination. These receptors all come from an adult in good health.

The chain combines TRBV12-3 or TRBV12-4 with TRBJ1-1, with 7 bases matching TRBD1. CDR3 size: 12 residues. After removal of 6 bases from V and 6 bases from J, the junction contained 4 bases not matched to a gene. CDR3 sequence reads: CASSHRGAEAFF. CDR3 nucleotides: TGTGCCAGCAGCCACAGGGGTGCTGAAGCTTTCTTT.

V is TRBV6-1 and J is TRBJ1-2; 11 bases match TRBD1. With 3 bases clipped from V and 7 bases from J, the junction kept 13 bases outside the gene matches. Germline CDR1 and CDR2: MNHNS and SASEGT. This CDR3 is built from 17 residues. The CDR3 nucleotides are TGTGCCAGCAGTGACAACGGACAGGGGGCAAAGCTGGGTGGCTACACCTTC. Its translation: CASSDNGQGAKLGGYTF.

The chain joins TRBV30 to TRBJ2-5; 10 nucleotides line up with TRBD2. CDR1 GTSNPN and CDR2 SVGIG come from the germline V gene (reference sequence). The length of the CDR3 is 15 residues. With V trimmed by 1 base and J by 2 bases, 4 bases remained unmatched. This CDR3 reads CAWSGLAGFQETQYF. CDR3 sequence (DNA): TGTGCCTGGAGTGGACTAGCGGGCTTTCAAGAGACCCAGTACTTC.